Below, 20 T cell receptor beta chains from the same sample are listed, as sequenced in a study of T cells after yellow fever vaccination. A single record per CDR3 protein comes from TCRdb applying MiXCR to the 5' RACE reads. Among around 340,000 distinct CDR3 sequences listed, about 9.5% were seen once. This material consisted of PBMCs, taken on the day of the first yellow fever vaccination. The receptors here all came from a man aged 18 to 35 who received the YFV17D yellow fever vaccine.

The chain uses TRBV5-4 and TRBJ2-6; maybe TRBD1 (7 bases). Per the germline V gene, CDR1 is SGHNT and CDR2 is YYREEE (reference sequence). V was shortened by 4 bases and J by 3 bases, with 14 bases between the two germline ends. The CDR3 extends over 16 amino acids. Here the CDR3 reads CASSPGGGLGANVLTF. The DNA for the CDR3 is TGTGCCAGCAGCCCAGGAGGGGGCCTTGGGGCCAACGTCCTGACTTTC.

On this clonotype: One end of the junction varies from germline; a read error may be responsible. The chain links TRBV5-1 to TRBJ2-7; 12 bases fit TRBD2. This CDR3 is built from 15 residues. Per germline, CDR1 SGHRS and CDR2 YFSETQ. The CDR3 DNA follows: TGCGCCAGCAGCTTGGGGGCTAGCGGGGGGGATCCGGATGCCTTC. It is translated as CASSLGASGGDPDAF.

This clonotype was counted a few times. The chain combines TRBV19 with TRBJ2-1, with 9 bases matching TRBD2. V was clipped by 4 bases and J by 10 bases; unmatched bases: 17. The CDR3 extends over 17 amino acids. From germline, CDR1 is LNHDA and CDR2 SQIVND (reference sequence). As DNA, the CDR3 is TGTGCCAGTAGTAGCCCCCCGGGAGCGGGGGGCCCTATGGAGCAGTTCTTC. Its translation: CASSSPPGAGGPMEQFF.

The J gene is TRBJ2-3, the V gene TRBV14; D is tentatively TRBD1 or TRBD2 (5 bases each). V shed 4 bases and J shed 2 bases, with 13 bases lying between them. Germline assignment: CDR1 SGHDN and CDR2 FVKESK. The CDR3 sequence is 15 residues long. The CDR3 region is CASSPQWGTTDTQYF. The CDR3 region has the DNA TGTGCCAGCAGCCCGCAGTGGGGGACCACAGATACGCAGTATTTT.

This chain uses TRBV3-1 with TRBJ2-1, with D tentatively TRBD1 or TRBD2 (5 bases each). CDR3 length: 16 residues. Germline V CDR1 and CDR2: LGHDT, YNNKEL (reference sequence). Deletions cut 4 bases from V and 7 bases from J, with 20 bases between. In DNA form, the CDR3 reads TGTGCCAGCAGCCCGATCCGGGGACCCTCGAGAAATGAGCAGTTCTTC. Encoded protein: CASSPIRGPSRNEQFF.

This rearrangement joins TRBV7-8 to TRBJ2-3; TRBD1 agrees at 8 bases. The ends lost 5 bases at V and 1 base at J; junction bases unmatched: 8. This CDR3 region has 16 residues. CDR1 is SGHVS, CDR2 FQNEAQ, per germline. The CDR3 loop reads CASSKETGEGTDTQYF. Here the CDR3 DNA reads TGTGCCAGCAGCAAAGAGACAGGGGAAGGCACAGATACGCAGTATTTT.

The chain combines TRBV27 with TRBJ1-2, with D uncertain. The V end lost 0 bases, the J end lost 4 bases, and 9 bases lay between the germline ends. Germline V gene lookup returns CDR1 MNHEY and CDR2 SMNVEV (reference sequence). The CDR3 loop spans 14 amino acids. The CDR3 DNA reads TGTGCCAGCAGTTTATCTTTTCTTCCCTATGGCTACACCTTC. It codes for CASSLSFLPYGYTF.

This clonotype was seen a few times. The chain recombines TRBV7-9 with TRBJ2-2, with D unresolved. This CDR3 has 15 amino acids. With 6 bases removed from V and 5 bases from J, the gap between germline ends came to 16 bases. Germline V gives CDR1 SEHNR, CDR2 FQNEAQ (reference sequence). The chain's CDR3 is CASSSSEGRTGELFF. CDR3 DNA sequence: TGTGCCAGCAGTTCCAGCGAAGGGCGGACCGGGGAGCTGTTTTTT.

This clonotype appeared a few times. The DNA of the CDR3 is TGTGCCAGCAGCTTAATACAGGGCCATGGCTACACCTTC. It encodes CASSLIQGHGYTF. J is TRBJ1-2 and V is TRBV7-6, with D maybe TRBD1 (6 bases). The V end lost 2 bases, the J end lost 6 bases, and 10 bases lay between the germline ends. Germline V gene sequence: CDR1 SGHVS, CDR2 FNYEAQ. CDR3 length equals 13 residues.

This clonotype was seen only a few times. The CDR3 DNA reads TGCGCCAGCAGCCGGACTACTCAAGAGACCCAGTACTTC. As protein: CASSRTTQETQYF. The chain has TRBV5-1 and TRBJ2-5, with a weak D call TRBD2 (6 bases). Germline V gene lookup returns CDR1 SGHRS and CDR2 YFSETQ. The CDR3 length is 13 residues. V was cut by 4 bases and J by 2 bases, with 9 bases left in between.

This clonotype was detected only a few times. J is TRBJ1-2 and V is TRBV4-3; no clear D gene. This CDR3 is 17 amino acids long. The germline CDR1 and CDR2 sequences are LGHNA and YSLEER. V dropped 1 base and J dropped 5 bases, with 20 bases sitting between them. The CDR3 spells CASSQGPGGKASYGYTF. The CDR3, as DNA: TGCGCCAGCAGCCAAGGTCCCGGTGGGAAGGCCTCGTATGGCTACACCTTC.

A few counts support this clonotype. DNA for the CDR3: TGTGCCAGCAGCACCCCCGGGGGGGGCTACGAGCAGTACTTC. Translating gives CASSTPGGGYEQYF. This chain joins TRBV7-2 and TRBJ2-7, with 8 bases identical to TRBD2. Germline V gives CDR1 SGHTA, CDR2 FQGNSA. The CDR3 covers 14 residues. V shed 5 bases, J shed 3 bases, and the junction held 6 bases outside the gene matches.

This clonotype has a handful of counts. The chain employs TRBV4-1 and TRBJ2-1; no definite D call. The CDR3 length is 17 residues. Germline loops: CDR1 MGHRA, CDR2 YSYEKL. V was shortened by 1 base and J by 10 bases, with 23 bases between the two germline ends. For the CDR3, the DNA is TGCGCCAGCAGCCAAGTTTTGATACGGACCCTCCTCAAGGAGCAGTTCTTC. Amino acid sequence: CASSQVLIRTLLKEQFF.

V and J are TRBV28 and TRBJ2-7, with 7 bases identical to TRBD2. J gave up 2 bases and V 7 bases, and 8 bases lay outside the gene matches. This CDR3 has 14 residues. Per germline, CDR1 MDHEN and CDR2 SYDVKM. CDR3: CASTSRTRPYEQYV. The CDR3 region has the DNA TGTGCCAGCACCAGCAGGACTAGACCCTACGAGCAGTACGTC.

This clonotype came up a few times. This chain links TRBV7-2 with TRBJ2-7, with TRBD2 as a possible D gene (7 bases). Germline V gene data show CDR1 as SGHTA and CDR2 as FQGNSA. The V end was cut by 4 bases, the J end by 1 base, with 11 bases between. This CDR3 is built from 14 residues. This CDR3 reads CASSWGGGSYEQYF. The DNA of the CDR3 is TGTGCCAGCAGCTGGGGAGGGGGATCCTACGAGCAGTACTTC.

This clonotype was detected ten times or more. The V call is TRBV14, the J call TRBJ2-1; weak D call: TRBD1 (6 bases). V was shortened by 5 bases and J by 0 bases, with 14 bases between the two germline ends. The CDR3 is 16 residues long. Germline CDR1 and CDR2: SGHDN and FVKESK. The CDR3, as DNA: TGTGCCAGCAGCACCACAGGGAGCCGCTCCTACAATGAGCAGTTCTTC. Its translation is CASSTTGSRSYNEQFF.

The table lists this clonotype with many counts. CDR3 sequence (DNA): TGCAGTGCTAGAGTTGGCACTAGCTCCTACGAGCAGTACTTC. Protein product: CSARVGTSSYEQYF. J is TRBJ2-7 and V is TRBV20-1; possible D gene TRBD2, 5 bases. This CDR3 is built from 14 residues. Germline CDR1 is DFQATT and CDR2 is SNEGSKA (reference sequence). Deletions cut 1 base from V and 0 bases from J, with 10 bases between.

This clonotype turned up a few times. This sequence joins TRBV7-9 and TRBJ1-1; D not certain. Trimming stripped 0 bases from V and 0 bases from J, with 8 bases between. CDR1 is SEHNR and CDR2 is FQNEAQ in the germline V gene (reference sequence). The CDR3 is made up of 15 amino acids. The DNA of the CDR3 is TGTGCCAGCAGCTTAGCGTTGCGGATGAACACTGAAGCTTTCTTT. The encoded protein is CASSLALRMNTEAFF.

This clonotype was counted between two and nine times. The chain joins TRBV5-1 to TRBJ1-1, with 8 bases that match TRBD1. Germline lookup yields CDR1 SGHRS and CDR2 YFSETQ. Trimming took 3 bases from V and 6 from J; bases not matched to a gene: 10. This CDR3 has 15 residues. CDR3 residues: CASSSASGGRAEAFF. In DNA, the CDR3 is TGCGCCAGCAGCTCTGCCTCAGGGGGCCGTGCTGAAGCTTTCTTT.

This clonotype was picked up a small number of times. The chain links TRBV27 to TRBJ2-2; the D is unclear. Trimming took off 0 bases at V and 4 bases at J, with 15 bases between the two ends. Germline V lookup: CDR1 MNHEY, CDR2 SMNVEV (reference sequence). The CDR3 loop spans 17 amino acids. The CDR3 spells CASSLSRPLISTGELFF. In DNA, the CDR3 is TGTGCCAGCAGTTTATCTCGCCCGCTGATTAGCACCGGGGAGCTGTTTTTT.